The rows below give T cell receptor beta chains drawn from one sample of a study of response to subunit inactivated influenza vaccine. TCRdb re-called the RT-PCR reads through MiXCR, storing one row per CDR3 protein. The sample lists about 300,000 distinct CDR3 sequences; about 20% were seen once. The sample here was PBMCs from blood, taken about 20 months after vaccination. The receptors stem from a man aged 50 to 69 who received an inactivated influenza vaccine. Each CDR3 is given with its conserved first and last residue.

J gene	V gene	CDR3 protein
TRBJ1-2	TRBV7-2	CASSLSDSAYGYTF
TRBJ1-1	TRBV6-1	CASGDVGTGLAGVSEAFF
TRBJ1-2	TRBV12-3/TRBV12-4	CASSLMANYGYTF
TRBJ2-1	TRBV29-1	CSVSVPPGGLVLFF
TRBJ1-5	TRBV7-9	CASSLEYQPQHF
TRBJ1-1	TRBV6-5	CASSSASMNTEAFF
TRBJ2-5	TRBV12-3/TRBV12-4	CASNSGSAETQYF
TRBJ2-7	TRBV7-2	CASSLAGTSGYEQYF
TRBJ2-4	TRBV5-6	CASSLSGGNIQYF
TRBJ2-7	TRBV28	CASSLGLAGALEQYF
TRBJ1-1	TRBV7-8	CASIQGANTEAFF
TRBJ1-4	TRBV12-3/TRBV12-4	CASTMDRGQKLFF
TRBJ1-5	TRBV7-2	CASSFLQGGQPQQF
TRBJ1-2	TRBV5-5	CASSGLRGRNYGYTF
TRBJ1-1	TRBV4-1	CASSQEVGLNTEAFF
TRBJ1-2	TRBV10-3	CAISEPIDRSPNYGYTF
TRBJ2-5	TRBV5-1	CASSLAVGAQETQYF
TRBJ2-3	TRBV10-3	CAISDNGGSTDTQYF
TRBJ1-2	TRBV25-1	CASGQGLSNYGYTF
TRBJ1-2	TRBV7-2	CASSEGTGGFYGYTF
TRBJ1-5	TRBV6-1	CASMGVFSNQPQHF
TRBJ1-2	TRBV29-1	CSVEIGHDYGYTF
TRBJ2-2	TRBV5-1	CASREKGGSSGELFF
TRBJ2-5	TRBV7-6	CASSLAGTGKETQYF
TRBJ1-6	TRBV28	CASSFSGTGARSLHF
TRBJ1-2	TRBV6-2/TRBV6-3	CASITVGDFYGYTF
TRBJ1-2	TRBV9	CASSVGAEDGYTF
TRBJ1-5	TRBV28	CASNLNRAFNQPQHF
TRBJ1-1	TRBV10-3	CAISDPGQPSTEAFF
TRBJ1-2	TRBV10-3	CAISDLREEDGYTF
TRBJ2-1	TRBV11-2	CASSLVLAGDVFLNEQFF
TRBJ1-2	TRBV21-1	CASSIPRDRAWESF
TRBJ2-7	TRBV6-1	CASRPGTAPYEQYF
TRBJ1-1	TRBV29-1	CSGSRGANTEAFF
TRBJ2-5	TRBV4-3	CASSQGQGMETQYF
TRBJ1-2	TRBV3-1	CASSQRDRDPGYTF
TRBJ1-6	TRBV25-1	CASNPGQGDSPLHF
TRBJ2-7	TRBV3-1	CASSQDLLRRRPYEQYF
TRBJ2-7	TRBV6-2/TRBV6-3	CASSYVSGGYEQYF
TRBJ1-1	TRBV5-5	CASSLYRNTEAFF
TRBJ2-7	TRBV25-1	CAARAAASYEQYF
TRBJ2-7	TRBV29-1	CSVDSTGRGEQYF